This is a list of T cell receptor beta chains from one sample in a study of T cells in Graves' hyperthyroidism and ophthalmopathy. Via MiXCR, TCRdb re-called the multiplex PCR reads, giving one row per CDR3 protein. The sample includes 250,000 to 400,000 distinct CDR3 sequences, roughly 13% seen only once; the top ten take roughly 35%. The specimen sequenced was blood. These receptors were collected from a middle-aged woman with Graves' ophthalmopathy. Both conserved end residues are part of each CDR3. D genes are given only for firm matches. Clone size, where shown, is once, few, many, or a class for clones that have expanded.

13,TRBJ1-1,TRBD1,many,TRBV10-3,CAIRDRGNTEAFF,TGTGCCATCAGGGACAGGGGAAACACTGAAGCTTTCTTT
14,TRBJ2-3,TRBD2,many,TRBV20-1,CSATAGGYTDTQYF,TGCAGTGCTACAGCGGGGGGTTACACAGATACGCAGTATTTT
11,TRBJ2-3,-,-,TRBV28,CASSDRGTQYF,TGTGCCAGTAGCGACCGGGGGACGCAGTATTTT
14,TRBJ2-2,-,many,TRBV5-1,CASSLELEAGELFF,TGCGCCAGCAGCTTGGAACTAGAGGCCGGGGAGCTGTTTTTT
15,TRBJ1-1,-,many,TRBV13,CASSFFKGAGDEAFF,TGTGCCAGCAGCTTTTTTAAAGGAGCAGGAGATGAAGCTTTCTTT
17,TRBJ2-4,-,-,TRBV2,CASRVAEVILAKNIQYF,TGTGCCAGCCGGGTAGCGGAAGTTATCTTAGCCAAAAACATTCAGTACTTC
13,TRBJ1-1,TRBD1,many,TRBV29-1,CSVGQGAPSEAFF,TGCAGCGTTGGGCAGGGGGCCCCCTCTGAAGCTTTCTTT
15,TRBJ2-3,-,many,TRBV7-3,CASSFELDSPDTQYF,TGTGCCAGCAGCTTCGAACTAGATTCCCCAGATACGCAGTATTTT
17,TRBJ2-7,-,many,TRBV6-6,CASSYSWSEGLFYEQYF,TGTGCCAGCAGTTACTCATGGTCCGAGGGTCTCTTCTACGAGCAGTACTTC
16,TRBJ2-5,TRBD2,many,TRBV6-5,CASSYSLAGSQETQYF,TGTGCCAGCAGTTACTCGTTAGCGGGGTCCCAAGAGACCCAGTACTTC
15,TRBJ2-3,TRBD1,many,TRBV5-6,CASSLGTGVADTQYF,TGTGCCAGCAGCTTAGGGACAGGGGTCGCAGATACGCAGTATTTT
14,TRBJ2-2,-,many,TRBV28,CASSLRGWDGELFF,TGTGCCAGCAGTTTAAGGGGCTGGGACGGGGAGCTGTTTTTT
14,TRBJ1-2,-,few,TRBV29-1,CSVERGGWGSGYTF,TGCAGCGTTGAAAGGGGTGGATGGGGATCGGGCTACACCTTC
15,TRBJ2-3,TRBD2,few,TRBV7-9,CASTLTSGSPDTQYF,TGTGCCAGCACCCTGACTAGCGGGAGTCCGGATACGCAGTATTTT
15,TRBJ2-7,TRBD2,many,TRBV11-3,CASSLMGGRDYEQYF,TGTGCCAGCAGCTTAATGGGCGGGAGGGACTACGAGCAGTACTTC
17,TRBJ1-4,TRBD1,many,TRBV6-6,CASSYSGTGATNEKLFF,TGTGCCAGCAGTTACTCCGGGACAGGGGCAACTAATGAAAAACTGTTTTTT
15,TRBJ2-5,-,-,TRBV19,CASSTGLPGLKTQYF,TGTGCCAGTAGTACGGGACTGCCGGGGTTGAAGACCCAGTACTTC
14,TRBJ1-4,-,few,TRBV6-5,CASSFRGYNEKLFF,TGTGCCAGCAGTTTCCGGGGTTATAATGAAAAACTGTTTTTT
13,TRBJ2-2,-,-,TRBV7-9,CASSERAVEELFF,TGTGCCAGCAGCGAACGAGCTGTGGAGGAGCTGTTTTTT
11,TRBJ2-1,-,few,TRBV28,CASSFTDEQFF,TGTGCCAGCAGTTTCACCGATGAGCAGTTCTTC
14,TRBJ2-1,TRBD1,many,TRBV29-1,CSVTQGASTNEQFF,TGCAGCGTTACCCAGGGGGCTAGCACGAATGAGCAGTTCTTC
12,TRBJ1-1,TRBD1,many,TRBV20-1,CSGGTGWTEAFF,TGCAGTGGGGGGACAGGGTGGACTGAAGCTTTCTTT
15,TRBJ2-3,-,many,TRBV10-2,CASSDQAGYTDTQYF,TGCGCCAGCAGTGACCAAGCGGGTTACACAGATACGCAGTATTTT
13,TRBJ2-7,TRBD2,many,TRBV14,CASSLGLADEQYF,TGTGCCAGCAGTCTGGGACTAGCGGACGAGCAGTACTTC
14,TRBJ1-2,-,many,TRBV12-3/TRBV12-4,CASRTRGAGDGYTF,TGTGCCAGCAGGACCCGAGGGGCGGGGGATGGCTACACCTTC
14,TRBJ1-2,TRBD1,many,TRBV2,CASSRDREGYGYTF,TGTGCCAGCAGCCGGGACAGGGAAGGCTATGGCTACACCTTC
13,TRBJ1-1,-,many,TRBV20-1,CSSTLGTSPEAFF,TGCAGCTCGACCCTTGGGACTTCTCCTGAAGCTTTCTTT
14,TRBJ1-2,-,few,TRBV7-9,CASSQPSGASRYTF,TGTGCCAGCAGCCAACCTTCAGGGGCGTCGCGCTACACCTTC
13,TRBJ1-2,-,many,TRBV29-1,CSVGLPINYGYTF,TGCAGCGTTGGACTCCCAATTAACTATGGCTACACCTTC
12,TRBJ1-1,-,many,TRBV30,CAWGRGNTEAFF,TGTGCCTGGGGGCGGGGAAACACTGAAGCTTTCTTT
13,TRBJ2-7,-,-,TRBV5-8,CASSLQPGYEQYF,TGTGCCAGCAGCTTACAACCGGGGTACGAGCAGTACTTC
15,TRBJ1-1,-,many,TRBV3-1,CASSHNAGLHTEAFF,TGTGCCAGCAGCCACAATGCAGGGTTGCACACTGAAGCTTTCTTT
16,TRBJ1-2,-,many,TRBV27,CASRTLGSASNYGYTF,TGTGCCAGCAGGACCCTAGGGTCAGCCTCTAACTATGGCTACACCTTC
14,TRBJ1-3,-,-,TRBV6-1,CASSRQASGNTIYF,TGTGCCAGCAGCAGACAGGCCTCTGGAAACACCATATATTTT
14,TRBJ2-1,-,many,TRBV12-3/TRBV12-4,CASSFRRGRNEQFF,TGTGCCAGCAGTTTTCGGCGGGGCCGTAATGAGCAGTTCTTC
14,TRBJ1-4,-,many,TRBV3-1,CASSSILPNEKLFF,TGTGCCAGCAGCTCGATACTGCCGAATGAAAAACTGTTTTTT
14,TRBJ2-1,TRBD2,many,TRBV30,CAWTAGAGLLEQFF,TGTGCCTGGACGGCGGGAGCGGGTTTATTGGAGCAGTTCTTC
14,TRBJ1-1,-,few,TRBV6-6,CASSYSAGYTEAFF,TGTGCCAGCAGTTACTCGGCGGGTTACACTGAAGCTTTCTTT
14,TRBJ1-2,-,many,TRBV4-2,CASSQDDGGYGYTF,TGTGCCAGCAGCCAAGATGACGGGGGCTATGGCTACACCTTC
15,TRBJ1-1,-,many,TRBV12-3/TRBV12-4,CASSLDREGNTEAFF,TGTGCCAGCAGTTTAGACAGGGAGGGTAACACTGAAGCTTTCTTT
13,TRBJ2-7,TRBD1,many,TRBV20-1,CSAPLQGAYEQYF,TGCAGTGCCCCTCTACAGGGGGCCTACGAGCAGTACTTC
14,TRBJ1-2,-,-,TRBV18,CASSPPEGFYGYTF,TGTGCCAGCTCACCACCTGAGGGATTTTATGGCTACACCTTC
16,TRBJ2-4,-,many,TRBV11-3,CASSTHRVEDKNIQYF,TGTGCCAGCAGCACCCACAGGGTTGAAGACAAAAACATTCAGTACTTC
16,TRBJ2-1,TRBD2,-,TRBV7-3,CASSSKGVAGYNEQFF,TGTGCCAGCAGCTCCAAAGGGGTAGCGGGTTACAATGAGCAGTTCTTC
14,TRBJ1-1,-,-,TRBV7-6,CASSWIRGDTEAFF,TGTGCCAGCAGCTGGATAAGAGGGGACACTGAAGCTTTCTTT
14,TRBJ1-1,-,-,TRBV19,CASSPPTLSTEAFF,TGTGCCAGTAGCCCTCCGACTCTCTCCACTGAAGCTTTCTTT